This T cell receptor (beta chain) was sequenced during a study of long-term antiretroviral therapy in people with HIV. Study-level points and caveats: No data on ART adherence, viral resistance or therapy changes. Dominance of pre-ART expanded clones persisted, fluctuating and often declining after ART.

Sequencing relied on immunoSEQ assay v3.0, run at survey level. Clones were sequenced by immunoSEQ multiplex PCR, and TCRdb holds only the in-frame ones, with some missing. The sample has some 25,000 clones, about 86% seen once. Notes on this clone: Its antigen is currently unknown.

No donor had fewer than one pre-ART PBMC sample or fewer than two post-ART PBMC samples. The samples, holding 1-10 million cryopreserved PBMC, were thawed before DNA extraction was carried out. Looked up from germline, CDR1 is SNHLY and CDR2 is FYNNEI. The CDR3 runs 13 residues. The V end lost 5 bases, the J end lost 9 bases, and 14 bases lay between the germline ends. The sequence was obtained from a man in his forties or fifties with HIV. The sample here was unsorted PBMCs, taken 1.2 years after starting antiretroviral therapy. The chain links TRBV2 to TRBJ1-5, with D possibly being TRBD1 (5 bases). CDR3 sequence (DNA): TGTGCCAGCAGTCGGGACTCGCTCGGGCCCCAGCATTTT. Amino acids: CASSRDSLGPQHF.